Below, one T cell receptor beta chain is given with its context. Other nucleotide sequences in the sample specify the same CDR3. Unsorted PBMC contributed 250 to 350 ng DNA, tens of thousands of T cell genomes, to each replicate PCR. Measured with immunoSEQ multiplex PCR; TCRdb has only the in-frame clones, and not every one. The sample lists roughly 490,000 clones; about three quarters were seen once. This sample was taken from a study of shared clonotypes between healthy human individuals. The TCR comes from a woman between 35 and 50 years old in good health. Some clones in this sample may be carry-over from other donors' samples. Sequenced material: PBMCs.

CDR3 in DNA: TGTGCCAGCAGCCAAGACAGGGGGCCATCCTACGAGCAGTACTTC. Translation gives CASSQDRGPSYEQYF. The genes are TRBV4-2 and TRBJ2-7, with 8 nucleotides matching TRBD1. CDR3 length: 15 amino acids. Per the germline V gene, CDR1 is LGHNA and CDR2 is YNFKEQ. V shed 0 bases and J 1 base; nucleotides not matched to a gene: 2.